The present entry profiles one T cell receptor (beta chain) with its context. Its antigen is as yet unknown. V lost 4 bases to trimming and J lost 9 bases, with 13 bases between them. Germline assignment: CDR1 MNHNY and CDR2 SVGAGI (reference sequence). The CDR3 contains 13 residues. Here immunoSEQ multiplex PCR was the method, and the copy in TCRdb shows in-frame clones only, minus some. The sample carries fewer than 14,000 clones, 79% recorded once. This specimen comes from a study of somatic mutations in cytotoxic T cells in rheumatoid arthritis. Study conclusions and caveats: The study found CD8+ clonality increased with age in rheumatoid arthritis patients, not healthy controls.

This receptor was identified in an adult with rheumatoid arthritis. Sequenced: CD8+ T cells sorted from blood. The chain is built from TRBV6-6 and TRBJ2-1; D is ambiguous. The CDR3 DNA reads TGTGCCAGCAGTTCAGCTAGGATGGTTGAGCAGTTCTTC. Translation gives CASSSARMVEQFF.